This T cell receptor beta chain is drawn from a study of shared T cell receptors in the human thymus. The count of this clone is one. The assay was immunoSEQ multiplex PCR, and TCRdb's table has in-frame clones only and misses some. In the table there are more than 300,000 clones, more than 85% of which are singletons. The CDR3 has 14 residues. V was pared by 6 bases and J by 2 bases, with 4 bases of the junction left unmatched. Germline values: CDR1 MNHNS, CDR2 SASEGT. The TCR originated in a human donor. The chain links TRBV6-1 to TRBJ2-7; 10 bases fit TRBD2. Sequencing was done on a sample of thymocytes. The CDR3: CASSSLAGPYEQYF. CDR3 coding DNA: TGTGCCAGCAGCTCACTAGCGGGACCCTACGAGCAGTACTTC.